Sequencing of this T cell receptor beta chain was carried out in a study of blood T cell repertoires in COVID-19. Overall study context: Samples came from the United States, Italy and Spain, spanning acute and convalescent COVID-19. Sample material is recorded as cDNA or gDNA derived from T cells, B-cell-depleted T cells, or PBMCs.

Authors' data handling: Amplification with reference gene primers provided the estimates of nucleated cell counts. Method: immunoSEQ multiplex PCR; TCRdb's copy keeps in-frame clones and lacks some. V and J calls and clone size come straight from that table; D and trimming were deduced from the DNA. Among approximately 130,000 clones listed, approximately 85% were seen once. Germline values: CDR1 SGDLS, CDR2 YYNGEE. J gave up 8 bases and V 4 bases, and 8 bases lay outside the gene matches. The CDR3 totals 13 residues. The sequencing input was peripheral blood. J is TRBJ1-2 and V is TRBV9; 7 bases line up with TRBD1. The TCR sequence derives from a human donor in a cohort sampled during active COVID-19. CDR3 coding DNA: TGTGCCAGCAGCCTCCGGGACAGCCGGGGCTACACCTTC. Protein product: CASSLRDSRGYTF. The full variable domain, in which reference TRBV9 and TRBJ1-2 provide the parts outside the CDR3, is DSGVTQTPKHLITATGQRVTLRCSPRSGDLSVYWYQQSLDQGLQFLIQYYNGEERAKGNILERFSAQQFPDLHSELNLSSLELGDSALYFCASSLRDSRGYTFGSGTRLTVV.